This T cell receptor (beta chain) appears in the sequencing data of a study of OX40 agonist ivuxolimab in advanced cancers. Whole-study findings and limits: CD8+ T cells averaged more expanded clones than CD4+.

Here immunoSEQ multiplex PCR was the method, and the copy in TCRdb shows in-frame clones only, minus some. This repertoire shows fewer than 80,000 clones, about 85% found once; its top ten account for about 0.83%. CDR1 is SGHTA and CDR2 is FQGNSA in the germline V gene. Trimming took off 7 bases at V and 3 bases at J, with 19 bases between the two ends. This CDR3 region has 15 residues. On this clone itself: Its matching antigen is unknown.

The V gene is TRBV7-2, the J gene TRBJ2-7; D possibly corresponds to TRBD1 (6 bases). This specimen consisted of CD4+ or CD8+ T cells sorted from blood, obtained in a trial of the OX40 agonist ivuxolimab. This TCR derives from an adult with an advanced solid tumor such as melanoma, head and neck, liver or kidney cancer. This CDR3 is CASTQNTGKFYEQYF. In DNA, the CDR3 is TGTGCCAGCACCCAAAATACAGGGAAGTTCTACGAGCAGTACTTC. The complete variable domain, with remaining parts taken from reference TRBV7-2 and TRBJ2-7, reads GAGVSQSPSNKVTEKGKDVELRCDPISGHTALYWYRQSLGQGLEFLIYFQGNSAPDKSGLPSDRFSAERTGGSVSTLTIQRTQQEDSAVYLCASTQNTGKFYEQYFGPGTRLTVT.